This passage covers 17 T cell receptor beta chains from one sample sequenced in a study of blood T cell repertoires in COVID-19. The table came from immunoSEQ multiplex PCR; TCRdb's copy has only in-frame clones and leaves some out. Among 310,000 or so clones, more than 75% were seen once, and the ten largest hold roughly 4%. Material: peripheral blood. Receptor source: a woman in her 50s with active or convalescent COVID-19.

The rearrangement uses TRBV18 and TRBJ2-7; D possibly corresponds to TRBD2 (6 bases). The V gene's germline CDR1 is KGHSH and CDR2 LQKENI. The CDR3 is 14 residues long. V was pared by 5 bases and J by 3 bases, with 14 bases between. The CDR3 region has the DNA TGTGCCAGCTCAAAGGAGGGCACGGGCTACGAGCAGTACTTC. This translates into CASSKEGTGYEQYF.

The CDR3 DNA reads TGTGCCAGCAGTCTCCGCTGGACTGACAAGGCTTTCTTT. Translating it yields CASSLRWTDKAFF. V is TRBV28 and J is TRBJ1-1, with unresolved D. Trimming pared 5 bases from V and 11 bases from J, leaving 18 bases between. The CDR3 contains 13 residues. Germline CDR1 reads MDHEN; CDR2 reads SYDVKM.

This rearrangement joins TRBV11-2 to TRBJ2-1; 7 bases agree with TRBD1. The CDR3 is 18 amino acids. Germline assignment: CDR1 SGHAT and CDR2 FQNNGV. Trimming took 4 bases from V and 0 from J; bases not matched to a gene: 12. CDR3 residues: CASSYVFWDSSSYNEQFF. The CDR3 region has the DNA TGTGCCAGCAGCTATGTTTTTTGGGACAGCAGCTCCTACAATGAGCAGTTCTTC.

J is TRBJ2-7 and V is TRBV18, with D possibly TRBD1 on 6 matching bases. This CDR3 is built from 17 residues. V gave up 6 bases and J gave up 0 bases, with 21 bases separating them. Per the germline V gene, CDR1 is KGHSH and CDR2 is LQKENI. CDR3 DNA sequence: TGTGCCAGCTCTCGTCAGGGGTCCGGGGCTTTCTCCTACGAGCAGTACTTC. Translated: CASSRQGSGAFSYEQYF. Filled out from reference TRBV18 and TRBJ2-7, the complete variable domain reads NAGVMQNPRHLVRRRGQEARLRCSPMKGHSHVYWYRQLPEEGLKFMVYLQKENIIDESGMPKERFSAEFPKEGPSILRIQQVVRGDSAAYFCASSRQGSGAFSYEQYFGPGTRLTVT.

The gene calls are TRBV7-2 and TRBJ1-1, with unresolved D. Germline V lookup: CDR1 SGHTA, CDR2 FQGNSA. V lost 0 bases, J lost 4 bases, and 12 bases lay in between. This CDR3 region has 15 residues. CDR3: CASSLAGSTSTEAFF. As DNA, the CDR3 is TGTGCCAGCAGCTTAGCCGGGAGTACGAGCACTGAAGCTTTCTTT.

This clone occurred once. The rearrangement uses TRBV5-4 and TRBJ1-6, with 10 positions matching TRBD1. Per the germline V gene, CDR1 is SGHNT and CDR2 is YYREEE (reference sequence). CDR3 size: 15 residues. Unmatched junction bases numbered 4, after V lost 3 bases and J lost 7 bases. This chain's CDR3 is CASSSGTGANSPLHF. CDR3 coding DNA: TGTGCCAGCAGCTCCGGGACAGGGGCAAATTCACCCCTCCACTTT.

The chain couples TRBV6-2 or TRBV6-3 to TRBJ2-2, with 9 bases that match TRBD1. With 2 bases clipped from V and 3 bases from J, the junction kept 7 bases outside the gene matches. The CDR3 runs to 17 residues. Germline-derived CDR1 and CDR2 are MNHEY and SVGEGT. CDR3 protein: CASSYHKDRGYTGELFF. In DNA form, the CDR3 reads TGTGCCAGCAGTTACCATAAGGACAGGGGCTACACCGGGGAGCTGTTTTTT.

For this clone: The CDR3 carries no conserved terminal phenylalanine or tryptophan, so it likely arises from a read error. The limits of the CDR3 on the DNA are not certain, so only TCRdb's listed CDR3 is given. This rearrangement joins TRBV25-1 to TRBJ1-1; the table gives TRBD1 as D, unverified against the DNA. The CDR3 spans 9 amino acids, including both terminal residues. Germline CDR1 is MGHDK and CDR2 is SYGVNS. CDR3 protein: CANPFGQGH.

The chain couples TRBV4-1 to TRBJ1-2, with D possibly being TRBD1 (6 bases). The CDR3 loop spans 16 amino acids. Trimming left V 5 bases short and J 5 bases short, with 21 bases between. Germline V gives CDR1 MGHRA, CDR2 YSYEKL. The CDR3 nucleotides are TGCGCCAGCAGCTTGACACCGCGGACAGTCCTTTATGGCTACACCTTC. It encodes CASSLTPRTVLYGYTF.

This sequence joins TRBV5-4 and TRBJ1-1; TRBD1 might be the D (5 bases). Germline CDR1 SGHNT, CDR2 YYREEE (reference sequence). The CDR3 is 14 amino acids. Trimming cost V 0 bases and J 7 bases, with 13 bases left between them. For the CDR3, the DNA is TGTGCCAGCAGCTTGGCGGTGGGCGGGGGTGAAGCTTTCTTT. It codes for CASSLAVGGGEAFF.

The J gene is TRBJ1-5, the V gene TRBV28, with D hard to call. Germline V gene data show CDR1 as MDHEN and CDR2 as SYDVKM. V was trimmed by 2 bases and J by 4 bases, leaving 9 bases between them. This CDR3 spans 14 amino acids. CDR3 DNA sequence: TGTGCCAGCAGTTTACCTTCGGGTAATCAGCCCCAGCATTTT. It encodes CASSLPSGNQPQHF.

The V call is TRBV6-5, the J call TRBJ2-7; TRBD1 agrees at 9 bases. Germline V gene lookup returns CDR1 MNHEY and CDR2 SVGAGI. This CDR3 spans 16 amino acids. The V segment lost 2 bases and the J segment 0 bases; nucleotides outside the gene matches: 5. CDR3 residues: CASSYATGGVSYEQYF. The DNA of the CDR3 is TGTGCCAGCAGTTACGCGACAGGGGGAGTCTCCTACGAGCAGTACTTC.

This rearrangement joins TRBV7-8 to TRBJ1-5; a possible D gene is TRBD1 (5 bases). The CDR3 is 13 residues long. The V end was cut by 1 base, the J end by 9 bases, with 10 bases between. The V gene's germline CDR1 is SGHVS and CDR2 FQNEAQ. In nucleotides, the CDR3 is TGTGCCAGCAGCTTAGAGGGGAGGAGGCCCCAGCATTTT. Translation gives CASSLEGRRPQHF.

The V and J genes are TRBV4-3 and TRBJ2-7; D perhaps matches TRBD2 (5 bases). Trimming shortened V by 4 bases and J by 3 bases, and 16 bases separated the two germline ends. The CDR3 covers 15 residues. Germline values: CDR1 LGHNA, CDR2 YSLEER. The CDR3 coding sequence is TGCGCCAGCAGCCGCGACTACTATACGGGCTACGAGCAGTACTTC. It codes for CASSRDYYTGYEQYF.

The V and J genes are TRBV9 and TRBJ1-4, with D unresolved. The CDR3 spans 15 residues. V lost 3 bases to trimming and J lost 7 bases, with 16 bases between them. The V gene's germline CDR1 is SGDLS and CDR2 YYNGEE. CDR3 sequence (DNA): TGTGCCAGCAGCGCTTCGCGGGAACGCGGTGAAAAACTGTTTTTT. It codes for CASSASRERGEKLFF.

V and J are TRBV18 and TRBJ1-1; D ambiguous. V was clipped by 3 bases and J by 1 base, with 9 bases between them. Germline V gene lookup returns CDR1 KGHSH and CDR2 LQKENI. The CDR3 is 14 amino acids. The CDR3 loop is CASSPPRGNTEAFF. CDR3 in DNA: TGTGCCAGCTCACCCCCAAGAGGGAACACTGAAGCTTTCTTT. Full variable domain (missing parts from reference TRBV18 and TRBJ1-1): NAGVMQNPRHLVRRRGQEARLRCSPMKGHSHVYWYRQLPEEGLKFMVYLQKENIIDESGMPKERFSAEFPKEGPSILRIQQVVRGDSAAYFCASSPPRGNTEAFFGQGTRLTVV.

This clone appeared once. The gene calls are TRBV9 and TRBJ1-2, with TRBD1 identical over 7 bases. Trimming at V came to 3 bases and at J to 6 bases, leaving 11 bases not matched to a gene. CDR3 size: 15 residues. CDR1 and CDR2 from the germline V gene are SGDLS and YYNGEE. CDR3 in amino acids: CASSAWGTATNGYTF. The CDR3, as DNA: TGTGCCAGCAGCGCCTGGGGGACAGCGACGAATGGCTACACCTTC.